This T cell receptor beta chain was sequenced in a study of PD-1 blockade in classical Hodgkin lymphoma. Time point of the sample: cycle 4 day 1 (C4D1), after 6 weeks of nivolumab. Every patient had relapsed following autologous stem cell transplantation, and cohorts differed in brentuximab vedotin exposure. With magnetic negative selection, CD4+ T cells were purified from PBMCs that had been thawed. Produced via immunoSEQ multiplex PCR; TCRdb's table is partial and in-frame only. The sample shows fewer than 35,000 clones, roughly 80% of them seen only once. The clonotype was recovered from a human donor with classical Hodgkin lymphoma. Sequences were derived from CD4+ T cells from blood, sampled before the fourth cycle of nivolumab.

CDR3 in amino acids: CASSQDRQGREQYF. The CDR3 DNA follows: TGCGCCAGCAGCCAAGACAGACAGGGTCGCGAGCAGTACTTC. The V gene is TRBV4-1, the J gene TRBJ2-7; 7 positions match TRBD1. This CDR3 contains 14 residues. Germline V gene sequence: CDR1 MGHRA, CDR2 YSYEKL. The V gene end was trimmed by 0 bases and the J gene end by 6 bases; junction bases not matched to a gene: 5.